The 14 T cell receptor beta chains in this list originate from one sample, sequenced in a study of shared clonotypes between healthy human individuals. The protocol was immunoSEQ multiplex PCR, while the TCRdb copy is restricted to in-frame clones and leaves out a portion. Of over 850,000 clones in the sample, 78% were seen once. The specimen was memory CD4+ T cells from PBMCs. Sample subset: CD45RA-negative fraction. The origin of the receptors is a man between 18 and 35 years old in good health. Some clones in this sample may be carry-over from other donors' samples.

Details on this clone: The same CDR3 is also encoded by other DNA sequences in this sample. The V and J genes are TRBV5-1 and TRBJ2-7; 10 positions match TRBD2. The CDR3 length is 16 residues. V trimming: 0 bases; J trimming: 4 bases; junction bases outside the gene matches: 7. Germline CDR1 is SGHRS and CDR2 is YFSETQ. CDR3 in DNA: TGCGCCAGCAGCTTGGGATCGGCTAGCGGGAGTTACGAGCAGTACTTC. Its translation is CASSLGSASGSYEQYF.

Note on this clone: This same CDR3 is encoded by further DNA sequences in the sample. The J gene is TRBJ1-2, the V gene TRBV2; TRBD1 might be the D (5 bases). CDR3 length: 13 amino acids. V lost 6 bases, J lost 3 bases, and 11 bases lay in between. Germline CDR1 reads SNHLY; CDR2 reads FYNNEI. The CDR3 DNA reads TGTGCCAGCAGCGGCCCAGGGTACTATGGCTACACCTTC. Translating it yields CASSGPGYYGYTF.

The V gene is TRBV6-1, the J gene TRBJ1-5; D might be TRBD1 (5 bases). CDR3 length equals 13 residues. V was pared by 4 bases and J by 7 bases, with 11 bases between. CDR1 MNHNS and CDR2 SASEGT come from the germline V gene. The CDR3: CASSVAGQQPQHF. The CDR3 region has the DNA TGTGCCAGCAGTGTAGCGGGGCAACAGCCCCAGCATTTT.

The V call is TRBV5-4, the J call TRBJ1-1; 10 positions agree with TRBD1. The V and J ends lost 4 bases and 9 bases, in that order; junction bases with no gene match: 15. Germline CDR1 and CDR2: SGHNT and YYREEE (reference sequence). This CDR3 has 16 amino acids. This CDR3 is CASSPGMQRTGGQAFF. The CDR3 bases are TGTGCCAGCAGCCCAGGCATGCAACGGACAGGGGGACAAGCTTTCTTT.

To note about this clone: At the DNA level, this CDR3 is encoded by other sequences in the same sample as well. V and J are TRBV5-4 and TRBJ2-5; 9 bases match TRBD2. V dropped 3 bases and J dropped 1; count of bases not matched to a gene: 7. Germline V gives CDR1 SGHNT, CDR2 YYREEE (reference sequence). CDR3 size: 16 residues. CDR3 DNA sequence: TGTGCCAGCAGCTGGGGGGCGGGAGGGCCCCAAGAGACCCAGTACTTC. Translating it yields CASSWGAGGPQETQYF.

This clone was found once. The V gene is TRBV27, the J gene TRBJ2-1; no clear D. The CDR3 extends over 13 amino acids. The ends were cut back, 6 bases at V and 4 bases at J, with 10 bases in the middle. Germline loops: CDR1 MNHEY, CDR2 SMNVEV (reference sequence). The CDR3 bases are TGTGCCAGCAGGGGAATAGGGTACAATGAGCAGTTCTTC. This gives the protein CASRGIGYNEQFF.

The V gene is TRBV10-1, the J gene TRBJ2-1, with TRBD2 identical over 14 bases. Germline lookup yields CDR1 WNHNN and CDR2 SYGVQD (reference sequence). This CDR3 contains 17 residues. Losses at the gene ends were 6 bases for V and 0 bases for J; bases not matched to a gene: 4. The CDR3 DNA follows: TGCGCCAGCAGGGGACTAGCGGGAGAAGGCTCCTACAATGAGCAGTTCTTC. This encodes CASRGLAGEGSYNEQFF.

This clone occurred once. The rearrangement links TRBV5-1 to TRBJ2-5; D possibly uses TRBD1 or TRBD2 (5 bases each). From germline, CDR1 is SGHRS and CDR2 YFSETQ. The CDR3 loop spans 14 amino acids. The ends were cut back, 9 bases at V and 5 bases at J, with 20 bases in the middle. The CDR3 DNA reads as TGCGCCACCGCCCGGGACCCCGGGCAGGAGACCCAGTACTTC. Residues: CATARDPGQETQYF. The full variable domain, in which reference TRBV5-1 and TRBJ2-5 provide the parts outside the CDR3, is KAGVTQTPRYLIKTRGQQVTLSCSPISGHRSVSWYQQTPGQGLQFLFEYFSETQRNKGNFPGRFSGRQFSNSRSEMNVSTLELGDSALYLCATARDPGQETQYFGPGTRLLVL.

This clone is a singleton in its sample. The V call is TRBV25-1, the J call TRBJ2-1; 8 nucleotides agree with TRBD2. V lost 1 base, J lost 8 bases, and 7 bases stayed unmatched. The CDR3 covers 15 residues. The V gene's germline CDR1 is MGHDK and CDR2 SYGVNS. The CDR3 region is CASSESGLAGYEQFF. The CDR3 coding sequence is TGTGCCAGCAGTGAATCGGGGCTAGCGGGTTATGAGCAGTTCTTC.

To note about this clone: An end of the junction differs from the germline gene, which may be a read error. Additional DNA sequences in this sample encode the identical CDR3. J is TRBJ1-5 and V is TRBV7-9; D call uncertain. The germline V gene has CDR1 SEHNR and CDR2 FQNEAQ (reference sequence). The CDR3 loop spans 12 amino acids. For the CDR3, the DNA is TGTGCCAGCAGCCTAGCTAGTCAGCCCCAGCATTTT. This encodes CASSLASQPQHF.

V usage is TRBV5-1 and J usage is TRBJ2-7, with 11 bases fitting TRBD2. Per the germline V gene, CDR1 is SGHRS and CDR2 is YFSETQ. V lost 1 base, J lost 2 bases, and 8 bases stayed unmatched. The CDR3 loop spans 17 amino acids. This CDR3 is CASSLRMTSGTPYEQYF. DNA for the CDR3: TGCGCCAGCAGCTTGAGGATGACTAGCGGGACTCCCTACGAGCAGTACTTC.

This CDR3 reads CASSFGQNTGELFF. The CDR3 bases are TGTGCCAGCAGTTTTGGGCAGAACACCGGGGAGCTGTTTTTT. The chain carries TRBV28 and TRBJ2-2; D is undetermined. The V gene's germline CDR1 is MDHEN and CDR2 SYDVKM. The CDR3 is 14 residues long. Deletions cut 3 bases from V and 1 base from J, with 6 bases between.

The sample holds a few counts of this clone. This chain connects TRBV5-1 to TRBJ2-5; TRBD1 is a possible D gene (5 bases). CDR3 length: 14 residues. Trimming pared 0 bases from V and 4 bases from J, leaving 10 bases between. Germline V gene data show CDR1 as SGHRS and CDR2 as YFSETQ. In DNA form, the CDR3 reads TGCGCCAGCAGCTTGGGGGGCTTGAGAGAGACCCAGTACTTC. It yields the protein CASSLGGLRETQYF.

The genes are TRBV7-8 and TRBJ2-7; 9 nucleotides match TRBD2. This CDR3 spans 15 amino acids. Trimming removed 1 base from V and 2 bases from J; junction bases left unmatched: 3. Germline loops: CDR1 SGHVS, CDR2 FQNEAQ. CDR3 sequence: CASSLDSGGPYEQYF. CDR3 in DNA: TGTGCCAGCAGCTTAGATAGCGGGGGCCCCTACGAGCAGTACTTC.